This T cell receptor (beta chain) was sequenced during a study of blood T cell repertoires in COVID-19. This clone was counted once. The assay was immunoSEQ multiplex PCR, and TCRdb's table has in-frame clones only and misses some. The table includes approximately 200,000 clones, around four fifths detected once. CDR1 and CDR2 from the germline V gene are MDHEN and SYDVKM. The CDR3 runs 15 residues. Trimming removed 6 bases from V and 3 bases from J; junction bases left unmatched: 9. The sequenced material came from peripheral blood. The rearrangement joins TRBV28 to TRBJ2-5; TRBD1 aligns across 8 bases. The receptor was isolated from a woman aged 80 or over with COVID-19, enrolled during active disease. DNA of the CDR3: TGTGCCAGCAGACCAGGGGGCGCAGAGGAAGAGACCCAGTACTTC. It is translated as CASRPGGAEEETQYF.